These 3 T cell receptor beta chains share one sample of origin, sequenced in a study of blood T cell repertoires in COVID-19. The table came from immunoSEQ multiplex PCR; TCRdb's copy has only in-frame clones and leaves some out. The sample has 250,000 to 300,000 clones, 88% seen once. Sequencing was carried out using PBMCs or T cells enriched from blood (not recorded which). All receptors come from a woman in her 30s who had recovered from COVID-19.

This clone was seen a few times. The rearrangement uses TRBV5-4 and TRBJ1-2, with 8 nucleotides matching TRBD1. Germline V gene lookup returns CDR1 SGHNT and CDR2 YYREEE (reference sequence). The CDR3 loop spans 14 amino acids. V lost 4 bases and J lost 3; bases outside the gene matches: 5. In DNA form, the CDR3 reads TGTGCCAGCAGCATACCGACAGGGGACTATGGCTACACCTTC. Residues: CASSIPTGDYGYTF.

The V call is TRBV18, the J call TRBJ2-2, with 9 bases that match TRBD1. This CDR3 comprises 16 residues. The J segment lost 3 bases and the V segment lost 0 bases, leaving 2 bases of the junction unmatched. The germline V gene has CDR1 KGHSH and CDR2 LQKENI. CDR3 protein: CASSPPRTGDTGELFF. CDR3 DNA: TGTGCCAGCTCACCACCCCGGACAGGGGACACCGGGGAGCTGTTTTTT.

The CDR3 DNA follows: TGTGCCAGCAGCTTGCAAGGGGGAACTGAAGCTTTCTTT. Amino acids: CASSLQGGTEAFF. This chain uses TRBV5-4 with TRBJ1-1; TRBD1 might be the D (6 bases). The V gene's germline CDR1 is SGHNT and CDR2 YYREEE (reference sequence). Trimming left V 1 base short and J 5 bases short, with 9 bases between. This CDR3 has 13 amino acids.